The 2 T cell receptor beta chains reported below all come from one sample, sequenced in a study of patients and donors after allogeneic stem cell transplantation. TCRdb analysed the RT-PCR reads with MiXCR anew, one entry per CDR3 protein. The top ten clones hold about 6% of a sample with some 880,000 distinct CDR3 sequences, over 15% of them seen once. Source material: blood, either unsorted or a sorted T cell fraction (not recorded which). These receptors came from a human donor who was either an allogeneic HSCT recipient or a stem cell or donor lymphocyte infusion donor (not recorded which). It is not recorded whose cells these are; they may come from a transplant donor.

This clonotype occurred a few times. The J gene is TRBJ2-1, the V gene TRBV20-1; 7 positions match TRBD2. Germline V gives CDR1 DFQATT, CDR2 SNEGSKA (reference sequence). Unmatched junction bases numbered 3, after V lost 3 bases and J lost 4 bases. This CDR3 has 13 residues. CDR3 in amino acids: CSARWTSYNEQFF. The CDR3 nucleotides are TGCAGTGCTAGGTGGACTAGTTACAATGAGCAGTTCTTC.

This clonotype has at least ten counts. The CDR3 nucleotides read TGTGCCAGCAGTTTAGCGCTGGAGACCTACAATGAGCAGTTCTTC. Its protein is CASSLALETYNEQFF. V is TRBV12-3 or TRBV12-4 and J is TRBJ2-1; no definite D call. CDR3 length: 15 amino acids. Trimming pared 0 bases from V and 2 bases from J, leaving 8 bases between.